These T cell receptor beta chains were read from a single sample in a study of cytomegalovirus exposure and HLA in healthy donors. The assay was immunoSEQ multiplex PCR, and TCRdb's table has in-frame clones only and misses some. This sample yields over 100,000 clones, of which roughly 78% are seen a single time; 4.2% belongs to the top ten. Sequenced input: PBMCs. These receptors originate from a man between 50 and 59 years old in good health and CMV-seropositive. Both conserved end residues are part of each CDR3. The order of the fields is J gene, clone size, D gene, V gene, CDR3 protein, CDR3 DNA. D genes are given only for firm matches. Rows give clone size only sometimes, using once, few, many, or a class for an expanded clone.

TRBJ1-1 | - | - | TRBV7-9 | CASSFGRGTEAFF | TGTGCCAGCAGCTTCGGCAGGGGCACTGAAGCTTTCTTT
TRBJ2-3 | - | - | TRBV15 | CATSRRTPGTDTQYF | TGTGCCACCAGCAGACGGACACCCGGCACAGATACGCAGTATTTT
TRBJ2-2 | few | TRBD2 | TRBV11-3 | CASAGTRNTGELFF | TGTGCTAGCGCCGGGACTAGAAACACCGGGGAGCTGTTTTTT
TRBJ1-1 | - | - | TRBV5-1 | CASRNRWMNTEAFF | TGCGCCAGCAGGAACAGGTGGATGAACACTGAAGCTTTCTTT
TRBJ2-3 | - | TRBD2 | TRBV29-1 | CSVVFSGRATDTQYF | TGCAGCGTTGTTTTTAGCGGGAGGGCAACAGATACGCAGTATTTT
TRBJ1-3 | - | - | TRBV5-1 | CASSLWDNSGNTIYF | TGCGCCAGCAGCTTGTGGGACAACTCTGGAAACACCATATATTTT
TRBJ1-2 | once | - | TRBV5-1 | CASSLTSNYGYTF | TGCGCCAGCAGCCTGACTTCTAACTATGGCTACACCTTC
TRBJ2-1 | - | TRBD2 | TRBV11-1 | CASSLGGGTSGYNEQFF | TGTGCCAGCAGCTTAGGAGGTGGGACTAGCGGGTACAATGAGCAGTTCTTC
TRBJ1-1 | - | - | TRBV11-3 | CASSLLDAEAFF | TGTGCCAGCAGCTTACTAGACGCTGAAGCTTTCTTT
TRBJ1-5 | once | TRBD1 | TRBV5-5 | CASSLVDRGHQPQHF | TGTGCCAGCAGCTTGGTCGACAGGGGCCATCAGCCCCAGCATTTT
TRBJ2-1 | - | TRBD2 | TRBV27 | CASSLSLAGEYNEQFF | TGTGCCAGCAGTTTGTCACTAGCGGGAGAGTACAATGAGCAGTTCTTC
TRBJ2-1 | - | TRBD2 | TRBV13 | CASSLAAGESNEQFF | TGTGCCAGCAGCTTAGCAGCGGGAGAGTCGAATGAGCAGTTCTTC
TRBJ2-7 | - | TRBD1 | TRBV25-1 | CASRGTGVSYEQYF | TGTGCCAGCAGAGGGACAGGAGTTTCCTACGAGCAGTACTTC
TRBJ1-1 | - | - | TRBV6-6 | CASKFLGTLNTEAFF | TGTGCCAGCAAGTTCCTAGGGACATTGAACACTGAAGCTTTCTTT
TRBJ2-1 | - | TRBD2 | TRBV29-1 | CSVVPRASGAYNEQFF | TGCAGCGTTGTTCCCCGCGCTAGCGGGGCCTACAATGAGCAGTTCTTC
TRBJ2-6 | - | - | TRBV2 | CASTTNLGGANVLTF | TGTGCCAGCACCACTAACCTTGGAGGGGCCAACGTCCTGACTTTC
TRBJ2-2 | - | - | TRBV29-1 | CSVDGGPRRVNTGELFF | TGCAGCGTTGATGGAGGGCCCCGGCGCGTGAACACCGGGGAGCTGTTTTTT
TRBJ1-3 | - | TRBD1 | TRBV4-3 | CASSQEDRGPGNTIYF | TGCGCCAGCAGCCAGGAAGACAGGGGACCTGGAAACACCATATATTTT
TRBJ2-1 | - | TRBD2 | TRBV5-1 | CASSSPGQRGGNEQFF | TGCGCCAGCAGCTCCCCGGGGCAGCGGGGGGGAAATGAGCAGTTCTTC
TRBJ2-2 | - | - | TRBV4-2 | CASSQSKRGELFF | TGTGCCAGCAGCCAGTCCAAACGGGGGGAGCTGTTTTTT
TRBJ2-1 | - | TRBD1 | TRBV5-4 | CASYWTGNNNEQFF | TGTGCCAGCTACTGGACAGGTAACAACAATGAGCAGTTCTTC
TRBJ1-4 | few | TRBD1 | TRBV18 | CASSPRTGSDEKLFF | TGTGCCAGCTCACCCAGGACAGGGTCTGATGAAAAACTGTTTTTT
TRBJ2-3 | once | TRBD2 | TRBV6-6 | CASTLARNTDTQYF | TGTGCCAGCACACTAGCGAGAAACACAGATACGCAGTATTTT
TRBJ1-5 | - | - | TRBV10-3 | CATGEGGNQPQHF | TGTGCCACCGGGGAGGGGGGCAATCAGCCCCAGCATTTT
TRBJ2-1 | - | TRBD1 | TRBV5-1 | CASSPTGYNEQFF | TGCGCCAGCAGCCCGACAGGGTACAATGAGCAGTTCTTC
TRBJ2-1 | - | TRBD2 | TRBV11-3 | CASSKGVTSGREEFF | TGTGCCAGCAGCAAAGGGGTTACTAGCGGGAGGGAGGAGTTCTTC
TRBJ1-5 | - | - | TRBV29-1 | CNRRKAANDQPQHF | TGCAACCGGAGGAAAGCAGCGAACGATCAGCCCCAGCATTTT
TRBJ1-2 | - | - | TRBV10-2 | CASSPSPPALYGYTF | TGCGCCAGCAGTCCCTCTCCCCCAGCGCTCTATGGCTACACCTTC
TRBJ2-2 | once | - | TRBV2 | CASSERGELFF | TGTGCCAGCAGTGAGAGGGGGGAGCTGTTTTTT
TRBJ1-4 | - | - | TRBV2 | CASIETVTATNEKLFF | TGTGCCAGCATTGAGACAGTTACTGCAACTAATGAAAAACTGTTTTTT
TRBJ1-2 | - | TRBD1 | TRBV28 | CATVTGAYGYTF | TGTGCCACCGTAACAGGGGCCTATGGCTACACCTTC
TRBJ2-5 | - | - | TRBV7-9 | CASSFSETQYF | TGTGCCAGCAGTTTTAGCGAGACCCAGTACTTC
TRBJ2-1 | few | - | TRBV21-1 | CAIKRGFRNEQFF | TGTGCCATCAAGAGGGGGTTCCGGAATGAGCAGTTCTTC
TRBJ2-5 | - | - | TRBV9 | CASSVSQGGRETQYF | TGTGCCAGCAGCGTATCACAGGGAGGGCGAGAGACCCAGTACTTC
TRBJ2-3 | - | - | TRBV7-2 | CASSRGPGLLTDTQYF | TGTGCCAGCAGCCGAGGACCGGGACTCCTCACAGATACGCAGTATTTT
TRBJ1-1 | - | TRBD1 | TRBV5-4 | CASSQGQGRPEAFF | TGTGCCAGCAGCCAAGGACAGGGTAGACCTGAAGCTTTCTTT
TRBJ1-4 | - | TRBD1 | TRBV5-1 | CASSSLTGEGEKLFF | TGCGCCAGCAGCTCATTGACAGGGGAGGGGGAAAAACTGTTTTTT
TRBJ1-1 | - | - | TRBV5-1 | CASSLALGSRAEAFF | TGCGCCAGCAGCTTGGCCCTAGGGTCGAGGGCTGAAGCTTTCTTT
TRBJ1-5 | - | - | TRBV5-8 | CASSLAQASWQPQHF | TGTGCCAGCAGCTTGGCACAGGCCAGTTGGCAGCCCCAGCATTTT
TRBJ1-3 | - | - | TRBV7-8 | CASSSSSGSGNTIYF | TGTGCCAGCAGTTCCTCGAGTGGCTCTGGAAACACCATATATTTT
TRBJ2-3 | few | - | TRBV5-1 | CASSSLVNTQYF | TGCGCCAGCAGCTCGCTAGTTAATACGCAGTATTTT
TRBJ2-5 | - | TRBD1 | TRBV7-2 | CASSPQGQGGGETQYF | TGTGCCAGCAGCCCCCAGGGACAGGGAGGTGGAGAGACCCAGTACTTC
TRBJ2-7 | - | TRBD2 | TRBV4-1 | CASSQLAERGEQYF | TGCGCCAGCAGCCAACTAGCGGAAAGAGGAGAGCAGTACTTC
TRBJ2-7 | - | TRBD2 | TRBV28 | CASNRGLAYEQYF | TGTGCCAGCAACCGCGGACTAGCCTACGAGCAGTACTTC
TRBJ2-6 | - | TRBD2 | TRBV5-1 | CASSPGGSGANVLTF | TGCGCCAGCAGCCCGGGGGGATCTGGGGCCAACGTCCTGACTTTC
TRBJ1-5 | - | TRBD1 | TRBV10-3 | CAISEQTGNGQPQHF | TGTGCCATCAGTGAACAGACAGGGAATGGTCAGCCCCAGCATTTT
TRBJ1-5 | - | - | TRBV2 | CASRTQGNQPQHF | TGTGCCAGCAGGACCCAGGGTAATCAGCCCCAGCATTTT